Listed below are T cell receptor beta chains from one sample, sequenced in a study of cytomegalovirus exposure and HLA in healthy donors. This table comes from immunoSEQ multiplex PCR, and its TCRdb copy is limited to in-frame clones, with some not included. The sample contains around 190,000 clones, roughly 83% of which appear only once. Sequences were obtained from PBMCs. The receptors were sampled from a woman between 50 and 59 years old in good health and CMV-seronegative. The CDR3 runs from the conserved cysteine through the conserved F or W. Fields, in order: V gene, J gene, CDR3 protein.

TRBV7-9	TRBJ2-3	CASNTGSDTQYF
TRBV2	TRBJ2-7	CASSGQGAYEQYF
TRBV6-1	TRBJ1-1	CASSEFPAEAFF
TRBV7-2	TRBJ1-3	CASSLGTASSGNTIYF
TRBV2	TRBJ2-3	CASSERRANGDTQYF
TRBV4-3	TRBJ2-7	CASSQEHWAGDYEQYF
TRBV7-8	TRBJ2-7	CASSLVPSGRAREQYF
TRBV7-2	TRBJ2-3	CASRQLSTDTQYF
TRBV4-1	TRBJ2-2	CASSQSGLAGGYPGELFF
TRBV28	TRBJ2-1	CASESGTSGSSYNEQFF
TRBV28	TRBJ2-5	CASTPIRMGLARGTQYF
TRBV5-8	TRBJ1-6	CASSFEGARVNSPLHF
TRBV6-5	TRBJ1-3	CASSLSGTAGNTIYF
TRBV18	TRBJ1-4	CASSPREGRRSNEKLFF
TRBV4-1	TRBJ2-7	CASSQESAPTAFDEQYF
TRBV7-2	TRBJ1-3	CASSRAGTGVNTIYF
TRBV30	TRBJ2-3	CAWSKTGTSGASTDTQYF
TRBV5-8	TRBJ2-6	CASSSGTHHPGANVLTF
TRBV6-1	TRBJ1-4	CASRELFEKLFF
TRBV5-1	TRBJ2-5	CASSASGVEQYF
TRBV2	TRBJ1-2	CASSLGASYGYTF
TRBV15	TRBJ2-3	CATSRDPTHTQYF
TRBV19	TRBJ2-7	CASSIFPPIYWGGTGEQYF
TRBV7-3	TRBJ2-3	CASSLSGGYTDTQYF
TRBV28	TRBJ1-1	CASSYSSGLNTEAFF
TRBV11-2	TRBJ2-3	CASSQTTGGTDTQYF
TRBV27	TRBJ1-2	CASRGLLGGYTF
TRBV7-6	TRBJ1-4	CASSLSGANEKLFF
TRBV10-3	TRBJ1-6	CAISESDRTQRALHF
TRBV4-1	TRBJ2-7	CASSQETSGAKPYEQYF
TRBV6-1	TRBJ1-2	CASSEALPARGGYTF
TRBV28	TRBJ2-1	CASSTDRGSYNEQFF
TRBV4-3	TRBJ1-3	CASSQEGAGLAEVTGNTIYF
TRBV7-2	TRBJ1-5	CASSSGQVSNQPQHF
TRBV11-3	TRBJ2-3	CASSLGTSGTDTQYF
TRBV9	TRBJ1-3	CASSVAGLSDTIYF
TRBV29-1	TRBJ2-7	CSVERNGYEQYF
TRBV19	TRBJ2-2	CATLTGNTGELFF
TRBV20-1	TRBJ1-1	CSGQLNTEAFF
TRBV4-3	TRBJ2-7	CASSQDPGQGAGEQYF
TRBV15	TRBJ1-1	CATSRDPVMNTEAFF
TRBV27	TRBJ2-7	CASSDRGEQYF
TRBV7-9	TRBJ2-2	CSSSRVGGANTGELFF
TRBV7-2	TRBJ2-1	CASSLSGSSYNEQFF
TRBV4-3	TRBJ1-1	CASSHGQGITEAFF
TRBV14	TRBJ2-3	CASSQALRVYDRATDTQYF
TRBV5-6	TRBJ2-3	CASSLLPSGGTDTQYF
TRBV19	TRBJ1-5	CASSTGQGSSNQPQHF
TRBV2	TRBJ1-4	CASSEQWTVGEKLFF
TRBV9	TRBJ2-3	CASSVVRAGAGDTQYF
TRBV29-1	TRBJ2-4	CSARRDRGAKNIQYF
TRBV9	TRBJ2-1	CASSPRSTSLYYNEQFF
TRBV7-9	TRBJ1-1	CASSARQGMNTEAFF
TRBV11-1	TRBJ1-1	CASSPDRGDGMNTEAFF
TRBV7-3	TRBJ1-6	CASSPTGTSPLHF
TRBV5-1	TRBJ2-1	CASSSGTSGHNEQFF
TRBV6-1	TRBJ2-3	CASSVDRGEGDTQYF
TRBV6-5	TRBJ1-2	CASRISGTGGYGYTF
TRBV5-1	TRBJ1-2	CASSPGQGTAGYTF